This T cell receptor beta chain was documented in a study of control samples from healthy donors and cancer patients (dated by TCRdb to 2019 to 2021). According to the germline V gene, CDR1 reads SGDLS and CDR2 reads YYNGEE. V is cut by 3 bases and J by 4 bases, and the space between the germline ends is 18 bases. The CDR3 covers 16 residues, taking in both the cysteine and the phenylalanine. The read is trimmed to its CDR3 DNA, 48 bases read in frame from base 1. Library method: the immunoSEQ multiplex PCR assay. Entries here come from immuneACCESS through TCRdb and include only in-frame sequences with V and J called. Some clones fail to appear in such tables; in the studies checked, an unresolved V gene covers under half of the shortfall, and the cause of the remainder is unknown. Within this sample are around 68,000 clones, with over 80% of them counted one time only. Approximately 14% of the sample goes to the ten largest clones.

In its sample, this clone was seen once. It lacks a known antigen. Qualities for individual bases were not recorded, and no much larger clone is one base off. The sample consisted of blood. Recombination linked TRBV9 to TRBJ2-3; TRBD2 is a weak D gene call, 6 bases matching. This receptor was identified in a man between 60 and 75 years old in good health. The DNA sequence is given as TGTGCCAGCAGCGAAAGACCCGGGGGAGTACCAGATACGCAGTATTTT. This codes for CASSERPGGVPDTQYF. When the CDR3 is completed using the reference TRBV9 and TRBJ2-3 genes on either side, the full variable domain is DSGVTQTPKHLITATGQRVTLRCSPRSGDLSVYWYQQSLDQGLQFLIQYYNGEERAKGNILERFSAQQFPDLHSELNLSSLELGDSALYFCASSERPGGVPDTQYFGPGTRLTVL.